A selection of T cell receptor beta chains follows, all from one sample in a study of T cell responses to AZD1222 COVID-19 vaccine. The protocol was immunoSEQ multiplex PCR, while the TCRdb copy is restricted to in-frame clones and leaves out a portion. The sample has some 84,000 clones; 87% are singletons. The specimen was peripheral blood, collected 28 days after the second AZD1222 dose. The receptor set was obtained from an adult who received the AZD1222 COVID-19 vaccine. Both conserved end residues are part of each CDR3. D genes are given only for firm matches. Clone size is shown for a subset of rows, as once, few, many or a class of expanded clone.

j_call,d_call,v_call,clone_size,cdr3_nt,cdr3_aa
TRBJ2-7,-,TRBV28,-,TGCGCCACGTCCAAGGGCTACGAGCAGTACTTC,CATSKGYEQYF
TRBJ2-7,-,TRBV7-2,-,TGTGCCAGCACCTCGGACGGGTACGAGCAGTACTTC,CASTSDGYEQYF
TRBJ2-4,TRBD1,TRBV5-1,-,TGCGCCAGCAGCTTACAACCGGACAGGGGGCATGACATTCAGTACTTC,CASSLQPDRGHDIQYF
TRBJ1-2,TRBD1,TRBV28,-,TGTGCCAGCAGTTTACCAGGACAGGGGGGCAACTATGGCTACACCTTC,CASSLPGQGGNYGYTF
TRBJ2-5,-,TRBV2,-,TGTGCCAGCAGTGCGACGACCAAAGAGACCCAGTACTTC,CASSATTKETQYF
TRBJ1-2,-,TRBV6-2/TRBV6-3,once,TGTGCCAGCAGCCGGGCGGGGGACCAAGCTAACTATGGCTACACCTTC,CASSRAGDQANYGYTF
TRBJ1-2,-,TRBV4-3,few,TGCGCCAGCAGCAGCACGGGTGACTATGGCTACACCTTC,CASSSTGDYGYTF
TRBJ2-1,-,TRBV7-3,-,TGTGCCAGCAGCATCGACAGCTACAATGAGCAGTTCTTC,CASSIDSYNEQFF
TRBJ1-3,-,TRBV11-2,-,TGTGCCAGCAGCTCACAGACAGGAGTAGGAGGAAACACCATATATTTT,CASSSQTGVGGNTIYF
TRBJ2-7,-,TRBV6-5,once,TGTGCCAGCAGTTACCGGGACGGGGCCTACGAGCAGTACTTC,CASSYRDGAYEQYF
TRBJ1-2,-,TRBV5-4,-,TGTGCCAGCAGCCTCAGGGACCCCTCATTGGGCTACACCTTC,CASSLRDPSLGYTF
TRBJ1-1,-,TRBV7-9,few,TGTGCCAGCAGCTTCGGGACCCCTGAAGCTTTCTTT,CASSFGTPEAFF
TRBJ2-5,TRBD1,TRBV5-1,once,TGCGCCAGTAGATATACAGGGGTCCAAGAGACCCAGTACTTC,CASRYTGVQETQYF
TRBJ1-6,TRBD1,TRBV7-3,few,TGTGCCAGCAGTCTACAGGGGTCCCCCCTCCACTTT,CASSLQGSPLHF
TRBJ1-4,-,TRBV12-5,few,TGTGCTAGTGGTTTGGGGAGACCAGCAACTAATGAAAAACTGTTTTTT,CASGLGRPATNEKLFF
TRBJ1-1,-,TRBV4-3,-,TGCGCCAGCAGCCAAGAAACACGGCTCACTGAAGCTTTCTTT,CASSQETRLTEAFF
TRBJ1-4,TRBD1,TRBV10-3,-,TGTGCCATCCTCGGGACAGAGGAAGGAAAACTGTTTTTT,CAILGTEEGKLFF
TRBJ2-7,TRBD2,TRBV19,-,TGTGCCAGTAGTACGCAACTAGCGGGGAGCTCCTACGAGCAGTACTTC,CASSTQLAGSSYEQYF
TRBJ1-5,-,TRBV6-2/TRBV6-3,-,TGTGCCAGCAGTATTTGGGGTGGCCAGCCCCAGCATTTT,CASSIWGGQPQHF
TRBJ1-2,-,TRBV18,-,TGTGCCAGCTCACCACCGAGTGGGGGGGGCTCTTACTATGGCTACACCTTC,CASSPPSGGGSYYGYTF
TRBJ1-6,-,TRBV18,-,TGTGCCAGCTCACCACGGGCAGCTCAACCCCTCCACTTT,CASSPRAAQPLHF
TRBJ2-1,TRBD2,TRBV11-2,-,TGTGCCAGCAGCTTAACACCTGGGGGGGGTGATCACAATGAGCAGTTCTTC,CASSLTPGGGDHNEQFF
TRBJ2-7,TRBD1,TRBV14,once,TGTGCCAGCAGCCCCCTCGGGACAGCGATCTACGAGCAGTACTTC,CASSPLGTAIYEQYF
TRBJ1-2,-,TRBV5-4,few,TGTGCCAGCAGCTGGGAAGGGTCTGGCTACACCTTC,CASSWEGSGYTF
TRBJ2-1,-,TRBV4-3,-,TGCGCCAGCAGCCAAGGCCAGGGGTCGGATGAGCAGTTCTTC,CASSQGQGSDEQFF
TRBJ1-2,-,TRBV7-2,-,TGTGCCAGCAGCTTAGTTATTGATCTGGTACGCACCTTC,CASSLVIDLVRTF
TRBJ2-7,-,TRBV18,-,TGTGCCAGCTCACCATCTAGGGTCAGGGAGCAGTACTTC,CASSPSRVREQYF
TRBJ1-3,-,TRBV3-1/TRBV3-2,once,TGTGCCAGCAGCCGCGGGTATTCCGGAAACACCATATATTTT,CASSRGYSGNTIYF
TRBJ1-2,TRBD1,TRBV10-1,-,TGCGCCAGCACCGGGCCCACAGGGGGCATCTATGGCTACACCTTC,CASTGPTGGIYGYTF
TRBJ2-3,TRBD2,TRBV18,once,TGTGCCAGCCAAAGAGGTCTCGGGGGGGCCAGGGATACGCAGTATTTT,CASQRGLGGARDTQYF
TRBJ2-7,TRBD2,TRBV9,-,TGTGCCAGCAGCGTACTCGGGGGGGCCTCCTACGAGCAGTACTTC,CASSVLGGASYEQYF
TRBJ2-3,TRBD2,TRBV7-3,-,TGTGCCAGCAGCACTAGCGCCTTAGATACGCAGTATTTT,CASSTSALDTQYF
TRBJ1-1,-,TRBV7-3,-,TGTGCCAGCAGCTTTCCAGGAGACACTGAAGCTTTCTTT,CASSFPGDTEAFF
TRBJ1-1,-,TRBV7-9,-,TGTGCCAGCACTAACCAGGGGATTCTGAACACTGAAGCTTTCTTT,CASTNQGILNTEAFF
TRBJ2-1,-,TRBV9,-,TGTGCCAGCAGCCCTGTACCGGGGGCCGTCAATGAGCAGTTCTTC,CASSPVPGAVNEQFF
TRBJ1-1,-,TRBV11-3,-,TGTGCCAGCAGCTTAGTGAGGGGGGGTGAAGCTTTCTTT,CASSLVRGGEAFF
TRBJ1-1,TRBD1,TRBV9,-,TGTGCCAGCAGCTACTCCGGGACAGGGGGCACTGAAGCTTTCTTT,CASSYSGTGGTEAFF
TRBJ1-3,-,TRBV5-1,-,TGCGCCAGCAGCACCGAGGGAAACACCATATATTTT,CASSTEGNTIYF
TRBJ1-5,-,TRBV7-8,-,TGTGCCAGCAGCCCAAATATTGGCAGGGGTCTTGAACCCCAGCATTTT,CASSPNIGRGLEPQHF
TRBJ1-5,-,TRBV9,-,TGTGCCAGCAGCGTAGCTGGGTGGGGGAGCAATCAGCCCCAGCATTTT,CASSVAGWGSNQPQHF
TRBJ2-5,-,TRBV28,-,TGTGCCAGCAGTTTATTATCGGGGTTTCAAGAGACCCAGTACTTC,CASSLLSGFQETQYF
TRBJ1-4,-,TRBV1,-,TGCACCAGCAGCCAGACAGACCTTAATGAAAAACTGTTTTTT,CTSSQTDLNEKLFF
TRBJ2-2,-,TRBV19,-,TGTGCCAGCACCAGGGGTTCGAGGAACACCGGGGAGCTGTTTTTT,CASTRGSRNTGELFF
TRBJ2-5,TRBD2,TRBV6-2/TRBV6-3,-,TGTGCCAGCAGTGCCTTACCTAGCGGGGGAGATCAAGAGACCCAGTACTTC,CASSALPSGGDQETQYF
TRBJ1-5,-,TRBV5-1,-,TGCGCCAGCAGCTTGGGCACCGTCCCCAATCAGCCCCAGCATTTT,CASSLGTVPNQPQHF
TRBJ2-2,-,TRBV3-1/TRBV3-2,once,TGTGCCAGCAGCCTGAACACCGGGGAGCTGTTTTTT,CASSLNTGELFF
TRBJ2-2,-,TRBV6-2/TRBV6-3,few,TGTGCCAGCAGTTCCCCGGCGCGTGGGAAACGGACCGGGGAGCTGTTTTTT,CASSSPARGKRTGELFF
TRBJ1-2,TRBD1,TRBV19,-,TGTGCCAGTAGTCTGGCGGGACAGGGGCCAACTCGGGGCTACACCTTC,CASSLAGQGPTRGYTF
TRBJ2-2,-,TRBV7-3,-,TGTGCCAGCAGCTTAACGGGCGGGGCCAACACCGGGGAGCTGTTTTTT,CASSLTGGANTGELFF
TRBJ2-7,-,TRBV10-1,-,TGCGCCAGCAACTACGAGCAGTACTTC,CASNYEQYF
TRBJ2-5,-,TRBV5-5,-,TGTGCCAGCAGCGCTACATTGTACCAAGAGACCCAGTACTTC,CASSATLYQETQYF
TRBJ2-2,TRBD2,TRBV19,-,TGTGCCAGTAGTGGCGGAGCGGGGGGGATTCAGAACACCGGGGAGCTGTTTTTT,CASSGGAGGIQNTGELFF
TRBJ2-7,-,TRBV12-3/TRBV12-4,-,TGTGCCAGCAGTTTAAATCCGGGGCCGTCGAAGTACTTC,CASSLNPGPSKYF
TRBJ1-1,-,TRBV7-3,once,TGTGCCAGCAGCTTAAGTTTCGGTGCTGAAGCTTTCTTT,CASSLSFGAEAFF
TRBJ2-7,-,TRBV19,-,TGTGCCAGTAGTATGGTAGGGGCCTACGAGCAGTACTTC,CASSMVGAYEQYF
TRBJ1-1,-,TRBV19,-,TGTGCCAGTAGTATTAGGGCGAACACTGAAGCTTTCTTT,CASSIRANTEAFF
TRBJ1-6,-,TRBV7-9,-,TGTGCCAGCAGCTCTCTACAGGGATCACCCCTCCACTTT,CASSSLQGSPLHF